This TCR beta chain was sequenced in a study of response to subunit inactivated influenza vaccine. TCRdb ran MiXCR on the RT-PCR reads and lists one entry per CDR3 protein. The sample lists 650,000 or so distinct CDR3 sequences; 11% to 15% were seen once. Study-level results: Authors suggested seasonal influenza vaccinations each recruit few new T cells.

The V end lost 2 bases, the J end lost 9 bases, and 17 bases lay between the germline ends. This CDR3 spans 15 amino acids. Per the germline V gene, CDR1 is MNHEY and CDR2 is SVGAGI. On this clonotype: The antigen is not known.

The sequence came from a man in his fifties or sixties who received an inactivated influenza vaccine. The material was PBMCs from blood, obtained roughly 15 days before vaccination. The chain links TRBV6-5 to TRBJ2-1; the D gene is possibly TRBD2 (6 bases). For the CDR3, the DNA is TGTGCCAGCAGTTACGGGGGGAGAGGGGATACTGAGCAGTTCTTC. It is translated as CASSYGGRGDTEQFF.